This TCR beta chain originates from a study of blood T cells in healthy people across ages. The wider study: With template switching, about one barcoded beta molecule was captured per two T cells.

This clonotype was counted a few times. Combining a sample-barcoded 5' primer with a J-beta primer mix, a second PCR ran for roughly 7 to 12 cycles. The authors tagged each cDNA molecule using a template-switch adaptor with 12 random nucleotides. TCRdb redid the calling of the 5' RACE reads with MiXCR, one entry per CDR3 protein. Counted here are approximately 850,000 distinct CDR3 sequences, roughly 44% occurring once; the ten biggest clones make up about 21%. This CDR3 has 18 amino acids. V shed 4 bases, J shed 3 bases, and the junction held 7 bases outside the gene matches. Germline V gives CDR1 SEHNR, CDR2 FQNEAQ (reference sequence).

The receptor was derived from a man aged 55-75 years in good health. This chain links TRBV7-9 with TRBJ2-3, with 16 bases aligning to TRBD2. The material sequenced was blood. Here the CDR3 DNA reads TGTGCCAGCAGCTCCGGGACTAGCGGGGGGGCCAGTACAGATACGCAGTATTTT. This codes for CASSSGTSGGASTDTQYF.